Shown below are 8 T cell receptor beta chains from a single sample sequenced in a study of T cells in Graves' hyperthyroidism and ophthalmopathy. Researchers took RNA transcripts and amplified the TCR beta CDR3 regions from them. With the HTBI primer set, the TCR CDR3 went through a first round of RT-PCR. TCRdb re-analysed the multiplex PCR reads in MiXCR, keeping a single row per CDR3 protein. The sample includes fewer than 900,000 distinct CDR3 sequences, roughly a sixth of them seen just once. Sequencing input: blood. Receptor source: a woman in her forties or fifties with Graves' hyperthyroidism that later progressed to Graves' ophthalmopathy.

This clonotype showed up just a few times. The chain carries TRBV20-1 and TRBJ2-7, with D unclear. The CDR3 extends over 14 amino acids. Germline V lookup: CDR1 DFQATT, CDR2 SNEGSKA (reference sequence). The V gene lost 6 bases and the J gene lost 0 bases, with 15 bases spanning the gap. The CDR3 loop is CSAYSPSSSYEQYF. DNA of the CDR3: TGCAGTGCCTACAGTCCGTCTAGCTCCTACGAGCAGTACTTC.

This clonotype was seen more than once but under ten times. The V call is TRBV20-1, the J call TRBJ2-2; 12 nucleotides line up with TRBD2. V lost 1 base, J lost 4 bases, and 7 bases stayed unmatched. The germline CDR1 and CDR2 sequences are DFQATT and SNEGSKA (reference sequence). The CDR3 sequence is 17 residues long. CDR3 amino acids: CSARVSSGGASTGELFF. CDR3 nucleotide sequence: TGCAGTGCTAGAGTCTCTAGCGGGGGGGCAAGCACCGGGGAGCTGTTTTTT.

This clonotype was seen only a few times. The rearrangement links TRBV18 to TRBJ2-1, with 11 nucleotides matching TRBD1. Germline V gene sequence: CDR1 KGHSH, CDR2 LQKENI. The CDR3 loop spans 16 amino acids. Losses at the gene ends were 2 bases for V and 5 bases for J; bases not matched to a gene: 5. CDR3 sequence: CASSPKGTGGHNEQFF. In DNA, the CDR3 is TGTGCCAGCTCACCAAAAGGGACAGGGGGACACAATGAGCAGTTCTTC.

As regards this clonotype: The missing conserved phenylalanine or tryptophan at the end of this CDR3 makes a read error likely. The chain is built from TRBV2 and TRBJ1-1; the D gene is possibly TRBD1 (6 bases). This CDR3 spans 14 amino acids. Looked up from germline, CDR1 is SNHLY and CDR2 is FYNNEI. As DNA, the CDR3 is TGTGCCAGCAGTGCCGTGGGGGCGGACACTGAGGCTTTCCTT. Protein product: CASSAVGADTEAFL.

This chain links TRBV19 with TRBJ2-5; possible D gene TRBD1, 6 bases. The germline CDR1 and CDR2 sequences are LNHDA and SQIVND (reference sequence). Trimming took 3 bases from V and 2 from J, leaving 10 bases between them. The CDR3 is 14 residues long. CDR3 DNA: TGTGCCAGTAGTATGGGGGCAGGTCAAGAGACCCAGTACTTC. This translates into CASSMGAGQETQYF.

This clonotype appeared many times. The chain employs TRBV9 and TRBJ2-2; a possible D gene is TRBD1 (6 bases). V lost 0 bases to trimming and J lost 1 base, with 7 bases between them. Looked up from germline, CDR1 is SGDLS and CDR2 is YYNGEE. This CDR3 has 15 amino acids. The chain's CDR3 is CASSVGGGNTGELFF. The CDR3, as DNA: TGTGCCAGCAGCGTAGGAGGGGGGAACACCGGGGAGCTGTTTTTT.

The chain combines TRBV12-3 or TRBV12-4 with TRBJ1-1; D unclear. The CDR3 covers 14 residues. Trimming pared 3 bases from V and 5 bases from J, leaving 13 bases between. The CDR3: CASSLIVPGTEAFF. The CDR3 coding sequence is TGTGCCAGCAGTTTGATAGTCCCGGGGACTGAAGCTTTCTTT.

This clonotype was counted ten times or more. J is TRBJ2-2 and V is TRBV30; D is unclear. This CDR3 comprises 14 residues. V was cut by 0 bases and J by 2 bases, with 7 bases left in between. CDR1 is GTSNPN, CDR2 SVGIG, per germline (reference sequence). CDR3 in amino acids: CAWSVGSNTGELFF. CDR3 DNA sequence: TGTGCCTGGAGTGTGGGTAGCAACACCGGGGAGCTGTTTTTT.